The present TCR beta chain was sequenced within a study of CD8+ T cells in alopecia areata. Study findings and constraints: Normal skin's resident alphabeta T cells are sequenced alongside lesional scalp T cells.

cDNA prepared by RNA extraction and subsequent reverse transcription served as the template for sequencing. The data were produced by immunoSEQ multiplex PCR, yet TCRdb's version contains in-frame clones alone and is incomplete. The sample includes 200,000 to 250,000 clones, approximately 60% seen only once; the top ten take 4% to 6%. This clone was seen only a few times. Its antigen is as yet unknown. The receptor comes from a human donor in good health. Sequenced material: CD8+ T cells sorted from blood.

The CDR3 sequence is CASSISGGGAGEQFF. The CDR3 DNA is TGCGCCAGCAGTATAAGCGGAGGGGGGGCTGGTGAGCAGTTCTTC. The rearrangement uses TRBV4-1 and TRBJ2-1; D perhaps matches TRBD2 (7 bases). V gave up 6 bases and J gave up 9 bases, with 21 bases separating them. Germline CDR1 reads MGHRA; CDR2 reads YSYEKL. This CDR3 contains 15 residues.